Listed below are T cell receptor beta chains from one sample, sequenced in a study of blood T cell repertoires in COVID-19. The method was immunoSEQ multiplex PCR; TCRdb's version includes in-frame clones alone and lacks a portion of them. The data contain some 43,000 clones, almost 85% of them singletons. Input material: peripheral blood. The receptors come from a woman between 55 and 75 years old with acute or convalescent COVID-19. Both conserved end residues are part of each CDR3. The order of the fields is V gene, J gene, clone size, D gene, CDR3 DNA, CDR3 protein. A D gene is named only where the DNA matches it firmly. Some rows have no size entry. The others give once, few or many, or a class for an expanded clone.

TRBV5-1	TRBJ2-1	once	.	TGCGCCAGCAGCTCTAACAGGGCCCCCTACAATGAGCAGTTCTTC	CASSSNRAPYNEQFF
TRBV1	TRBJ2-3	.	.	TGCACCAGCAGCCAACTTTGGACTAGCGGGACAGATACGCAGTATTTT	CTSSQLWTSGTDTQYF
TRBV12-5	TRBJ1-4	.	TRBD1	TGTGCTAGTGGTATAGGGACAGGGGGCGATGAAAAACTGTTTTTT	CASGIGTGGDEKLFF
TRBV29-1	TRBJ1-4	few	.	TGCAGCGGCGGGGAGTCCCACAATGAAAAACTGTTTTTT	CSGGESHNEKLFF
TRBV7-2	TRBJ2-1	.	TRBD2	TGTGCCAGCAGCTTAAAAATGACTAGCGGGGGTCTTAATGAGCAGTTCTTC	CASSLKMTSGGLNEQFF
TRBV6-1	TRBJ2-1	few	TRBD1	TGTGCCAGCAGTGAAGCCGACGGACAGGGCAATGAGCAGTTCTTC	CASSEADGQGNEQFF
TRBV4-3	TRBJ2-3	.	TRBD1	TGCGCCAGCAGCCAAGAGGGACAGGGAGCAGATACGCAGTATTTT	CASSQEGQGADTQYF
TRBV5-4	TRBJ2-5	.	TRBD1	TGTGCCAGCAGCTCCGACACAGGGGGCCAGGAGACCCAGTACTTC	CASSSDTGGQETQYF
TRBV21-1	TRBJ2-2	.	.	TGTGCCAGCAGCAGAAGGACTAGCGGGGGGGCCGGTAGGGAGCTGTTTTTT	CASSRRTSGGAGRELFF
TRBV6-5	TRBJ2-1	.	.	TGTGCCAGCAGCGGGGGTCGCTCGTCTGAGCAGTTCTTC	CASSGGRSSEQFF
TRBV19	TRBJ1-5	.	TRBD1	TGTGCCAGTAGTCTCGGACAGGGTGTTCAGCCCCAGCATTTT	CASSLGQGVQPQHF
TRBV29-1	TRBJ1-4	.	.	TGCAGCGTTGAAGATCAGGCGGGTGGAGAAAAACTGTTTTTT	CSVEDQAGGEKLFF
TRBV27	TRBJ1-6	.	.	TGTGCCAGCAGTTTGTCTCTTTCCTACCCAAATTCACCCCTCCACTTT	CASSLSLSYPNSPLHF
TRBV5-4	TRBJ2-1	.	.	TGTGCCAGCAGCTTGTTTGTAAGCAGGGGCCAGGAGCAGTTCTTC	CASSLFVSRGQEQFF
TRBV11-2	TRBJ2-1	.	.	TGTGCCAGCAGCTTCGCGGGGGCGTGGAATGAGCAGTTCTTC	CASSFAGAWNEQFF
TRBV6-6	TRBJ2-4	once	.	TGTGCCAGCAATAGGGGAGCCAAAAACATTCAGTACTTC	CASNRGAKNIQYF
TRBV21-1	TRBJ2-2	.	.	TGTGCCAGCAGCAGAGACCAATCCCGGGAGGTGTTTTTT	CASSRDQSREVFF
TRBV5-1	TRBJ1-3	.	.	TGCGCCAGCAGTCGGACATTTGGAAACACCATATATTTT	CASSRTFGNTIYF
TRBV5-8	TRBJ2-5	few	TRBD2	TGTGCCAGCAGCTTGAATCGCGGGGGGATCCAAGAGACCCAGTACTTC	CASSLNRGGIQETQYF
TRBV5-1	TRBJ2-7	.	.	TGCGCCAGCAGCTTATGGCTCAACTACGAGCAGTACTTC	CASSLWLNYEQYF
TRBV20-1	TRBJ1-1	.	.	TGCAGTGCTTCGTCCCCTGAAGCTTTCTTT	CSASSPEAFF
TRBV27	TRBJ1-5	few	TRBD1	TGTGCCAGCAGCCGGGACAGCTACATCACGCCCCAGCATTTT	CASSRDSYITPQHF
TRBV6-2/TRBV6-3	TRBJ2-1	few	.	TGTGCCAGCAGTTACTCGGGGGCACAAGGGCAGTTCTTC	CASSYSGAQGQFF
TRBV9	TRBJ2-2	.	.	TGTGCCAGCAGCGGAAAACAGGGAACCACCGGGGAGCTGTTTTTT	CASSGKQGTTGELFF
TRBV19	TRBJ2-5	.	.	TGTGCCAGTAGTACGCCCGGCGGGAACAGAGAGACCCAGTACTTC	CASSTPGGNRETQYF
TRBV21-1	TRBJ2-5	.	.	TGTGCCAGTCCCGGGGGTAAGTACCAAGAGACCCAGTACTTC	CASPGGKYQETQYF
TRBV7-9	TRBJ2-7	once	TRBD1	TGTGCCAGCCGTACAGGGGGCTCCTACGAGCAGTACTTC	CASRTGGSYEQYF
TRBV2	TRBJ2-3	once	.	TGTGCCAGCAGTGAAGGGGAAGGGGTTTTAGATACGCAGTATTTT	CASSEGEGVLDTQYF